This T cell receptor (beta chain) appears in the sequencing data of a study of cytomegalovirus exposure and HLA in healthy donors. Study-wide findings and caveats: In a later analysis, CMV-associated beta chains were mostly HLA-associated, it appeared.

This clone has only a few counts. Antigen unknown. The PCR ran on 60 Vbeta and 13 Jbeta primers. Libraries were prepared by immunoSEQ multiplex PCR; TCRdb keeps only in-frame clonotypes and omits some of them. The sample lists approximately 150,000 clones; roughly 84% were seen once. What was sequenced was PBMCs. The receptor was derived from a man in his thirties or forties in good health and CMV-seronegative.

The CDR3 loop is CASSLFASSPTEAFF. In DNA, the CDR3 is TGTGCCAGCAGCTTATTTGCGTCGTCTCCCACTGAAGCTTTCTTT. This chain connects TRBV7-2 to TRBJ1-1, with D uncertain. Germline loops: CDR1 SGHTA, CDR2 FQGNSA. The CDR3 has 15 amino acids. Between the trimmed V and J ends, which lost 2 bases and 4 bases, there was a span of 14 bases.